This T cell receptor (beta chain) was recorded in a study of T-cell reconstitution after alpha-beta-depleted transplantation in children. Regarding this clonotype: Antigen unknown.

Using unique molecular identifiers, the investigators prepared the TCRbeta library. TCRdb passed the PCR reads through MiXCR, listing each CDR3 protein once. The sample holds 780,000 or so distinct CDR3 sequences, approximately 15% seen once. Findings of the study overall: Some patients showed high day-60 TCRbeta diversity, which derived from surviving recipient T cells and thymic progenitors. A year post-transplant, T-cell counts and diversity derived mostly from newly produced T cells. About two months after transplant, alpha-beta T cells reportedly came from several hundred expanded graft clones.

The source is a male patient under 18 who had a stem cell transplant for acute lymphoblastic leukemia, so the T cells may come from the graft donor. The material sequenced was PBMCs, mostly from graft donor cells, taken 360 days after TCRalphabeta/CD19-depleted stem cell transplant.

In DNA, the CDR3 is TGTGCCAGCAGTTTAGTCCCCGGGGCCTATTTGGGGGCTTTCTTT. The encoded protein is CASSLVPGAYLGAFF. This chain uses TRBV12-3 or TRBV12-4 with TRBJ1-1, with a weak D call TRBD1 (5 bases). Deletions cut 1 base from V and 11 bases from J, with 20 bases between. This CDR3 spans 15 amino acids.